This TCR beta chain originates from a study of T cell responses to AZD1222 COVID-19 vaccine. The CDR3 is made up of 13 amino acids. The germline V gene encodes CDR1 ENHRY and CDR2 SYGVKD. The J segment lost 4 bases and the V segment lost 11 bases, leaving 4 bases of the junction unmatched. General observations from the study: It should be noted that donors were predominantly white British and more often female, and clonal diversity was possibly underestimated. CD4 TCRs covered the whole spike, strongest at regions 160-218 and 743-854. The number of AZD1222 recipients seropositive at baseline was only five or six.

TCRdb's table, derived via immunoSEQ multiplex PCR, lists solely in-frame clones and lacks some. Here the sample spans some 200,000 clones, 85% to 95% being singletons. As regards this clone: No antigen is known for it.

Specimen: peripheral blood, collected on day 0 of MenACWY control vaccination. This sequence was found in an adult in good health. The chain carries TRBV10-3 and TRBJ1-6; 8 nucleotides match TRBD1. CDR3 in DNA: TGTGCCGCCGGGACAGGATATAATTCACCCCTCCACTTT. Translating gives CAAGTGYNSPLHF.